Below are 13 T cell receptor beta chains sequenced from a single sample in a study of blood T cell repertoires in COVID-19 (dated by TCRdb to 2020 to 2021). Library construction relied on the immunoSEQ multiplex PCR assay. The table was pulled from immuneACCESS by TCRdb, which kept in-frame rearrangements only. Such tables lose some clones; where checked, under half of the loss comes from unresolved V genes, and the rest has no known cause. This sample holds tens of thousands of clones; 84% were observed only once. The ten largest clones take up 2.5% to 4% of the sample. The specimen was peripheral blood. These receptors came from a man between 40 and 49 years old with acute or convalescent COVID-19.

The chain employs TRBV27 and TRBJ1-4; D possibly corresponds to TRBD1 (5 bases). This CDR3 has 17 residues. CDR1 MNHEY and CDR2 SMNVEV come from the germline V gene (reference sequence). V lost 3 bases and J lost 4, with 18 bases in between. The CDR3 nucleotides are TGTGCCAGCAGTTTTCGTTGGTCGGGGGGTATTAATGAAAAACTGTTTTTT. This codes for CASSFRWSGGINEKLFF.

This clone came up once. The chain carries TRBV2 and TRBJ1-5; 7 bases match TRBD1. The CDR3 runs 14 residues. CDR1 is SNHLY and CDR2 is FYNNEI in the germline V gene. Germline trimming cut 6 bases from V and 3 bases from J; bases unmatched to any gene: 5. This CDR3 reads CASSVQGNNQPQHF. Written as DNA, the CDR3 is TGTGCCAGCAGCGTACAGGGGAACAATCAGCCCCAGCATTTT.

The chain joins TRBV19 to TRBJ1-3, with D tentatively TRBD1 (5 bases). CDR1 LNHDA and CDR2 SQIVND come from the germline V gene (reference sequence). The V gene lost 7 bases and the J gene lost 4 bases, with 14 bases spanning the gap. The length of the CDR3 is 14 residues. CDR3 residues: CASTDRGLGNTIYF. The CDR3 bases are TGTGCCAGTACCGACCGGGGGTTAGGAAACACCATATATTTT.

The chain's CDR3 is CASSLGGPGGDEQYF. CDR3 coding DNA: TGTGCCAGCAGCTTAGGTGGGCCAGGGGGCGACGAGCAGTACTTC. The chain has TRBV7-9 and TRBJ2-7; 8 nucleotides match TRBD1. The CDR3 extends over 15 amino acids. Germline CDR1 and CDR2: SEHNR and FQNEAQ (reference sequence). Trimming cost V 1 base and J 5 bases; bases outside gene matches: 7.

This chain links TRBV5-4 with TRBJ2-3; D is unclear. The CDR3 consists of 14 residues. Germline CDR1 reads SGHNT; CDR2 reads YYREEE (reference sequence). Trimming left V 2 bases short and J 1 base short, with 8 bases between. The CDR3 bases are TGTGCCAGCAGCTTTGAAGCCGGCACAGATACGCAGTATTTT. It encodes CASSFEAGTDTQYF.

This clone was counted between two and nine times. The rearrangement joins TRBV19 to TRBJ2-7; D is uncertain. Germline CDR1 is LNHDA and CDR2 is SQIVND (reference sequence). V gave up 3 bases and J gave up 4 bases, with 13 bases separating them. The length of the CDR3 is 14 residues. CDR3 coding DNA: TGTGCCAGTAGTATTGATACTACTTTTTACGAGCAGTACTTC. Translated, it gives CASSIDTTFYEQYF.

This chain links TRBV6-1 with TRBJ1-1; D remains ambiguous. Germline CDR1 MNHNS, CDR2 SASEGT. V was clipped by 3 bases and J by 11 bases, with 16 bases between them. The CDR3 totals 13 residues. Here the CDR3 DNA reads TGTGCCAGCAGTGAGAGGCAGAGCTCGTCTGCTTTCTTT. This translates into CASSERQSSSAFF.

The V gene is TRBV30, the J gene TRBJ2-5; 7 bases fit TRBD1. From germline, CDR1 is GTSNPN and CDR2 SVGIG (reference sequence). This CDR3 is built from 15 residues. Trimming cost V 2 bases and J 6 bases; bases outside gene matches: 12. This chain's CDR3 is CAWSPGQAAWKTQYF. DNA for the CDR3: TGTGCCTGGAGTCCCGGACAGGCGGCGTGGAAGACCCAGTACTTC.

This clone was counted between two and nine times. The chain is built from TRBV7-6 and TRBJ2-7; D perhaps matches TRBD2 (5 bases). V lost 5 bases to trimming and J lost 3 bases, with 8 bases between them. Germline CDR1 SGHVS, CDR2 FNYEAQ. This CDR3 is 12 amino acids long. CDR3 residues: CASSEGDYEQYF. CDR3 sequence (DNA): TGTGCCAGCAGCGAGGGCGACTACGAGCAGTACTTC.

This clone was observed a handful of times. The same CDR3 also results from other DNA sequences found in this sample. The chain joins TRBV11-2 to TRBJ2-7; 8 bases are shared with TRBD2. The CDR3 is 14 amino acids. The trim removed 1 base at V and 4 bases at J, leaving 3 bases unmatched. CDR1 is SGHAT, CDR2 FQNNGV, per germline. The CDR3 region is CASSLAGGVYEQYF. DNA for the CDR3: TGTGCCAGCAGCTTAGCGGGAGGGGTTTACGAGCAGTACTTC. Full variable domain (remainder filled in from reference TRBV11-2 and TRBJ2-7): EAGVAQSPRYKIIEKRQSVAFWCNPISGHATLYWYQQILGQGPKLLIQFQNNGVVDDSQLPKDRFSAERLKGVDSTLKIQPAKLEDSAVYLCASSLAGGVYEQYFGPGTRLTVT.

The chain joins TRBV30 to TRBJ2-3, with 12 bases lining up with TRBD2. Germline V gene sequence: CDR1 GTSNPN, CDR2 SVGIG (reference sequence). The CDR3 has 15 amino acids. The ends lost 3 bases at V and 4 bases at J; junction bases unmatched: 5. The DNA of the CDR3 is TGTGCCTGGAGCTGGACTAGCGGGGCTGCAGATACGCAGTATTTT. Its protein product is CAWSWTSGAADTQYF.

The V and J genes are TRBV5-1 and TRBJ1-2, with no clear D. Germline CDR1 is SGHRS and CDR2 is YFSETQ. This CDR3 spans 12 amino acids. V was shortened by 1 base and J by 7 bases, with 8 bases between the two germline ends. CDR3 residues: CASSLNSGGYTF. CDR3 nucleotides: TGCGCCAGCAGCTTGAACAGTGGTGGCTACACCTTC.

The table lists this clone with a few counts. The genes are TRBV11-2 and TRBJ1-3; TRBD1 is a possible D gene (5 bases). The CDR3 consists of 14 residues. Between the trimmed V and J ends, which lost 1 base and 8 bases, there was a span of 12 bases. Germline values: CDR1 SGHAT, CDR2 FQNNGV. CDR3 nucleotides: TGTGCCAGCAGCTTAGCGGGGGGAGCGGACACCATATATTTT. Translated, it gives CASSLAGGADTIYF.